This T cell receptor (beta chain) derives from a study of cytomegalovirus exposure and HLA in healthy donors. Study-wide results and limits: Researchers had no immune exposure information except CMV serostatus available. Presence/absence comparisons presumed near-even sequencing depth among donors.

As regards this clone: Its antigen is not known.

This PCR relied on a set of 60 Vbeta primers and 13 Jbeta primers. Repertoires were generated with immunoSEQ multiplex PCR, while TCRdb's copy carries only in-frame clones and drops some. The profile shows about 150,000 clones, 75% to 80% of them singletons. The germline V gene has CDR1 SGHRS and CDR2 YFSETQ. This CDR3 has 15 residues. This clonotype was obtained from a male donor in good health and CMV-seronegative. The chain joins TRBV5-1 to TRBJ2-2; D might be TRBD1 (5 bases). The sample was PBMCs. CDR3 sequence reads: CATSPTVQGVGELFF. The CDR3 DNA reads as TGCGCTACCTCCCCGACAGTGCAGGGTGTAGGGGAGCTGTTTTTT.